The 8 T cell receptor beta chains in this list originate from one sample, sequenced in a study of blood T cell repertoires in COVID-19. Clones were read by immunoSEQ multiplex PCR, and TCRdb kept only the in-frame ones, dropping some. The table has over 200,000 clones, around 75% seen once. The sample consisted of peripheral blood. The source of these receptors is a human donor in a cohort sampled during active COVID-19.

The genes are TRBV28 and TRBJ1-1, with D maybe TRBD1 (5 bases). Germline V CDR1 and CDR2: MDHEN, SYDVKM. The CDR3 is made up of 15 amino acids. Trimming pared 7 bases from V and 4 bases from J, leaving 19 bases between. The CDR3 DNA reads as TGTGCCAGCACCACCGAAGCCGCGGGGGGCACTGAAGCTTTCTTT. It yields the protein CASTTEAAGGTEAFF.

This clone has a handful of counts. The chain links TRBV6-4 to TRBJ2-2; 9 bases are a match to TRBD1. The trim removed 1 base at V and 4 bases at J, leaving 4 bases unmatched. CDR3 length: 16 residues. Germline assignment: CDR1 MRHNA and CDR2 SNTAGT. The CDR3 protein is CASSDFTGGPTGELFF. The CDR3 bases are TGTGCCAGCAGTGACTTTACAGGGGGCCCCACCGGGGAGCTGTTTTTT.

J is TRBJ2-7 and V is TRBV5-5; possible D gene TRBD1, 5 bases. Germline CDR1 and CDR2: SGHKS and YYEKEE (reference sequence). The CDR3 length is 15 residues. The V end was cut by 0 bases, the J end by 1 base, with 11 bases between. The CDR3 region is CASSLGQHSSYEQYF. The CDR3 nucleotides read TGTGCCAGCAGCTTGGGACAGCACTCTTCCTACGAGCAGTACTTC. Filled out from reference TRBV5-5 and TRBJ2-7, the complete variable domain reads DAGVTQSPTHLIKTRGQQVTLRCSPISGHKSVSWYQQVLGQGPQFIFQYYEKEERGRGNFPDRFSARQFPNYSSELNVNALLLGDSALYLCASSLGQHSSYEQYFGPGTRLTVT.

This chain uses TRBV7-9 with TRBJ2-7, with D perhaps matching TRBD2 (5 bases). CDR1 is SEHNR, CDR2 FQNEAQ, per germline (reference sequence). The CDR3 is 16 residues long. Trimming pared 5 bases from V and 1 base from J, leaving 18 bases between. The CDR3 region is CASSLTPTTRSYEQYF. Written as DNA, the CDR3 is TGTGCCAGCAGCCTCACCCCGACTACCAGATCCTACGAGCAGTACTTC. The full variable domain, in which reference TRBV7-9 and TRBJ2-7 provide the parts outside the CDR3, is DTGVSQNPRHKITKRGQNVTFRCDPISEHNRLYWYRQTLGQGPEFLTYFQNEAQLEKSRLLSDRFSAERPKGSFSTLEIQRTEQGDSAMYLCASSLTPTTRSYEQYFGPGTRLTVT.

V gene TRBV4-3 combines with J gene TRBJ1-2, with D possibly being TRBD1 (6 bases). Germline CDR1 LGHNA, CDR2 YSLEER. Trimming took 4 bases from V and 0 from J, leaving 12 bases between them. CDR3 length equals 15 residues. The CDR3 DNA reads as TGCGCCAGCAGCCCACTCGGGACACCTAACTATGGCTACACCTTC. Amino acids: CASSPLGTPNYGYTF.

This clone was counted a few times. The J gene is TRBJ1-5, the V gene TRBV18, with TRBD1 matching over 8 bases. CDR3 length equals 16 residues. V trimming: 0 bases; J trimming: 1 base; junction bases outside the gene matches: 2. The V gene's germline CDR1 is KGHSH and CDR2 LQKENI. The CDR3 bases are TGTGCCAGCTCACCACCCAGGGGGCAGAGCAATCAGCCCCAGCATTTT. Amino acid sequence: CASSPPRGQSNQPQHF.

The chain links TRBV30 to TRBJ2-7; the D gene is possibly TRBD1 (6 bases). This CDR3 spans 14 amino acids. V was pared by 0 bases and J by 0 bases, with 9 bases between. The V gene's germline CDR1 is GTSNPN and CDR2 SVGIG (reference sequence). For the CDR3, the DNA is TGTGCCTGGAGTGTAGGGGGTAGCTCCTACGAGCAGTACTTC. Translating it yields CAWSVGGSSYEQYF. Looking up the rest from reference TRBV30 and TRBJ2-7 gives the full variable domain: SQTIHQWPATLVQPVGSPLSLECTVEGTSNPNLYWYRQAAGRGLQLLFYSVGIGQISSEVPQNLSASRPQDRQFILSSKKLLLSDSGFYLCAWSVGGSSYEQYFGPGTRLTVT.

The V call is TRBV18, the J call TRBJ1-3, with 7 bases lining up with TRBD1. The CDR3 is 18 residues long. Per germline, CDR1 KGHSH and CDR2 LQKENI. Losses at the gene ends were 3 bases for V and 1 base for J; bases not matched to a gene: 12. Written as DNA, the CDR3 is TGTGCCAGCTCACCCTTGTTCACTGGACAGGTATCTGGAAACACCATATATTTT. Its protein is CASSPLFTGQVSGNTIYF.